Shown below are 5 T cell receptor beta chains from a single sample sequenced in a study of beta chain features in type 1 diabetes. These receptors have no known antigen. The entirety of the isolated RNA underwent reverse transcription, so expressed TCRB transcripts were sequenced. Method: immunoSEQ multiplex PCR; TCRdb's copy keeps in-frame clones and lacks some. Among about 260,000 clones, around 21% were seen once, and the ten largest hold roughly 0.028%. Broader study findings: Within each of all four CD4+ subsets, Type 1 diabetes patients had TCRB CDR3s that were moderately but significantly shorter.

The sequencing sample was made of naive CD4+ T cells from blood. These receptors all come from a woman aged 40 to 49 with type 1 diabetes.

This rearrangement joins TRBV7-2 to TRBJ2-1, with 9 bases lining up with TRBD1. Per germline, CDR1 SGHTA and CDR2 FQGNSA. The length of the CDR3 is 15 residues. V gave up 5 bases and J gave up 2 bases; unmatched junction bases: 4. The CDR3, as DNA: TGTGCCAGCAGCCGGGGACAGGGCCCCTACAATGAGCAGTTCTTC. Translated, it gives CASSRGQGPYNEQFF.

V usage is TRBV28 and J usage is TRBJ2-4; D is possibly TRBD1 (7 bases). This CDR3 is 16 amino acids long. Germline V gene sequence: CDR1 MDHEN, CDR2 SYDVKM. Deletions cut 6 bases from V and 2 bases from J, with 17 bases between. DNA of the CDR3: TGTGCCAGCAGGCAGGGGGGTTCGGAGACCAAAAACATTCAGTACTTC. It encodes CASRQGGSETKNIQYF. Drawing the rest from reference TRBV28 and TRBJ2-4, the complete variable domain is DVKVTQSSRYLVKRTGEKVFLECVQDMDHENMFWYRQDPGLGLRLIYFSYDVKMKEKGDIPEGYSVSREKKERFSLILESASTNQTSMYLCASRQGGSETKNIQYFGAGTRLSVL.

This clone was counted a few times. This chain uses TRBV30 with TRBJ1-3, with TRBD1 identical over 7 bases. Germline CDR1 and CDR2: GTSNPN and SVGIG (reference sequence). This CDR3 has 15 amino acids. V was clipped by 5 bases and J by 2 bases; unmatched bases: 9. The CDR3 sequence: CAWVEQQGAGNTIYF. The CDR3 DNA sequence: TGTGCCTGGGTGGAGCAGCAGGGGGCTGGAAACACCATATATTTT.

The chain employs TRBV6-4 and TRBJ1-2, with TRBD1 matching 8 bases. CDR1 is MRHNA and CDR2 is SNTAGT in the germline V gene. CDR3 length equals 14 residues. Losses at the gene ends were 5 bases for V and 7 bases for J; bases not matched to a gene: 9. The CDR3 protein is CASSTGRTGSGYTF. The CDR3 DNA follows: TGTGCCAGCAGTACTGGTCGGACAGGGAGTGGCTACACCTTC.

The chain couples TRBV28 to TRBJ2-7; D not certain. Germline CDR1 reads MDHEN; CDR2 reads SYDVKM. V lost 2 bases, J lost 7 bases, and 6 bases lay in between. The CDR3 runs 11 residues. CDR3 coding DNA: TGTGCCAGCAGTTTAACGCGGGAGCAGTACTTC. It specifies CASSLTREQYF.